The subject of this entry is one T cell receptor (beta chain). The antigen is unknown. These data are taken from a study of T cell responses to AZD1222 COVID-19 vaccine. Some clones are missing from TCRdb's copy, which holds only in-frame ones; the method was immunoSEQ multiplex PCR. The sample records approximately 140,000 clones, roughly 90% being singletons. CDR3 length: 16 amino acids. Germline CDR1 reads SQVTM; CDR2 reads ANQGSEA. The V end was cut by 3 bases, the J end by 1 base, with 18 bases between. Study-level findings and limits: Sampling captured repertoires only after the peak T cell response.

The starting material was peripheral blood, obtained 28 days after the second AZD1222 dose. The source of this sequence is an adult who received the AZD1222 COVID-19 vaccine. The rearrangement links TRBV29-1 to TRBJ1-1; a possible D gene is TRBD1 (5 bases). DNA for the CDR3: TGCAGCGTTGACGGGGGTGGGAACGACAGGAACACTGAAGCTTTCTTT. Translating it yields CSVDGGGNDRNTEAFF.